This T cell receptor beta chain originates from a study of blood T cell repertoires in COVID-19. In the original workflow: Reference gene primer amplification yielded estimated nucleated cell counts. Clones were read by immunoSEQ multiplex PCR, and TCRdb kept only the in-frame ones, dropping some. For V, J and clone size, that table is used; D and trimming come from the DNA. The sample contains more than 150,000 clones, around 78% of which appear only once. Germline V gene lookup returns CDR1 MDHEN and CDR2 SYDVKM. The CDR3 runs 14 residues. With V trimmed by 5 bases and J by 7 bases, 8 bases remained unmatched.

The sequence was collected from a woman of 80 years or more with active or convalescent COVID-19. The chain combines TRBV28 with TRBJ1-2; 9 nucleotides match TRBD1. Sample: peripheral blood. Here the CDR3 reads CASSPGQGIGGYTF. DNA for the CDR3: TGTGCCAGCAGTCCCGGACAGGGGATAGGTGGCTACACCTTC.